A selection of T cell receptor beta chains follows, all from one sample in a study of T cell responses to AZD1222 COVID-19 vaccine. The repertoire was sequenced with immunoSEQ multiplex PCR; TCRdb's copy has only in-frame clones and lacks some. Among roughly 100,000 clones listed, 85% to 90% were seen once. The specimen comprised peripheral blood, sampled on day 0 of AZD1222 vaccination. The origin of the receptors is an adult in good health. Each CDR3 is given with its conserved first and last residue. The D gene is left open where the match is weak. Size tells how often a clone was seen (once, few, many) or the class of an expanded clone, and some rows leave it out.

V	size	D	J	DNA	CDR3
TRBV7-8	-	-	TRBJ1-1	TGTGCCAGCAGCACCCCGACAGGGAACACTGAAGCTTTCTTT	CASSTPTGNTEAFF
TRBV5-1	-	TRBD1	TRBJ1-6	TGCGCCAGCAGGATAGGGGGCTATCGGAATTCACCCCTCCACTTT	CASRIGGYRNSPLHF
TRBV27	-	-	TRBJ2-7	TGTGCCAGCAGTTTAGTTAGGGGCGCGATCTACGAGCAGTACTTC	CASSLVRGAIYEQYF
TRBV5-1	-	-	TRBJ2-2	TGCGCCAGCAGTGAGGTTACGAACACCGGGGAGCTGTTTTTT	CASSEVTNTGELFF
TRBV29-1	-	-	TRBJ2-5	TGCAGCGTTACGGGGTTCCAAGAGACCCAGTACTTC	CSVTGFQETQYF
TRBV7-9	-	TRBD1	TRBJ1-2	TGTGCCAGCAGCCTCCCGGGACAGGGGATGTCTGGCTACACCTTC	CASSLPGQGMSGYTF
TRBV13	few	-	TRBJ1-1	TGTGCCAGCAGTCGCCCGTCTACTGCCCCTGAAGCTTTCTTT	CASSRPSTAPEAFF
TRBV19	-	TRBD1	TRBJ2-2	TGTGCCAGTAGTATAGGGGACAGGGTAACCGGGGAGCTGTTTTTT	CASSIGDRVTGELFF
TRBV4-1	-	TRBD1	TRBJ1-1	TGCGCCAGCACTCCCGGGGGACAGGGGTATGGTGATGAAGCTTTCTTT	CASTPGGQGYGDEAFF
TRBV15	-	-	TRBJ1-3	TGTGCCACCAGCAGCCTTTTAGAGATTGGGGGGCACGAAGACACCATATATTTT	CATSSLLEIGGHEDTIYF
TRBV24-1	-	TRBD2	TRBJ2-1	TGTGCCACCAGTGTGGGACTAGATTCATCTGAGCAGTTCTTC	CATSVGLDSSEQFF
TRBV5-6	-	-	TRBJ2-1	TGTGCCAGCAGCCTGGCAGTTAGCTACAATGAGCAGTTCTTC	CASSLAVSYNEQFF
TRBV19	-	TRBD1	TRBJ2-7	TGTGCCAGTAGTATAGGGACAGGGAGCTCCTACGAGCAGTACTTC	CASSIGTGSSYEQYF
TRBV28	-	TRBD1	TRBJ1-4	TGTGCCAGCAGTACCGGGACAGGGTCGAAGGGGAAACTGTTTTTT	CASSTGTGSKGKLFF
TRBV11-3	-	-	TRBJ1-1	TGTGCCAGCAGCTCCCTGCTTTCGGGATCTGAAGCTTTCTTT	CASSSLLSGSEAFF
TRBV6-2/TRBV6-3	-	-	TRBJ1-2	TGTGCCAGCAGTTTCGACAGACATGGCTACACCTTC	CASSFDRHGYTF
TRBV7-2	-	TRBD2	TRBJ2-1	TGTGCCAGCAGCCCAGGGACTAGGCAGTTCTTC	CASSPGTRQFF
TRBV10-3	-	-	TRBJ2-1	TGTGCCATCAATATTGAGGACGCGGCGCATGAGCAGTTCTTC	CAINIEDAAHEQFF
TRBV21-1	-	-	TRBJ2-7	TGTGCCAGCAGCTATCCGAGCGGAACCCAATACTACGAGCAGTACTTC	CASSYPSGTQYYEQYF
TRBV5-4	-	TRBD1	TRBJ1-2	TGTGCCAGCAGTTTTGGGACAGGGGGCGTTGTTAGTGGCTACACCTTC	CASSFGTGGVVSGYTF
TRBV19	-	TRBD1	TRBJ1-2	TGTGCCAGTAGTATTGGGCGACAGGGGAACTATGGCTACACCTTC	CASSIGRQGNYGYTF
TRBV4-1	once	-	TRBJ1-1	TGCGCCAGCAGCCCCGGGGGTTGGGACACTGAAGCTTTCTTT	CASSPGGWDTEAFF
TRBV4-1	-	-	TRBJ2-7	TGCGCCAGCAGCCCCCAAGAGGGGTTATCCTACGAGCAGTACTTC	CASSPQEGLSYEQYF
TRBV18	-	-	TRBJ1-6	TGTGCCAGCTCACAGGCGGGGGCGAGCTCCTATAATTCACCCCTCCACTTT	CASSQAGASSYNSPLHF
TRBV7-2	-	TRBD1	TRBJ1-2	TGTGCCAGCAGCCCAGGACAGGGGGGCGGCGGCTACACCTTC	CASSPGQGGGGYTF
TRBV9	-	-	TRBJ2-3	TGTGCCAGCAGCGTAGACCAGTTCCCAGATACGCAGTATTTT	CASSVDQFPDTQYF
TRBV4-2	-	TRBD1	TRBJ1-2	TGTGCCAGCAGCCAAGAACAGGGGGCGAACTATGGCTACACCTTC	CASSQEQGANYGYTF